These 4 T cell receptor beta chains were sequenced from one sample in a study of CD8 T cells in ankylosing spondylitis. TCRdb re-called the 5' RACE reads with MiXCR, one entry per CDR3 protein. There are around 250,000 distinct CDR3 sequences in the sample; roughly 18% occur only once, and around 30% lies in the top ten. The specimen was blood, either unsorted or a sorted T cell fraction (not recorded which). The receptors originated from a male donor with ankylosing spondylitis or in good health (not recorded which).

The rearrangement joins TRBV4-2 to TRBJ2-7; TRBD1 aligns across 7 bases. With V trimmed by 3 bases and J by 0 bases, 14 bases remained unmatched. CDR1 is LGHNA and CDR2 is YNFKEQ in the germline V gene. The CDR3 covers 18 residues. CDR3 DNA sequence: TGTGCCAGCAGCCAGTACGGGACAGAAGCCGGTAGCTCCTACGAGCAGTACTTC. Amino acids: CASSQYGTEAGSSYEQYF.

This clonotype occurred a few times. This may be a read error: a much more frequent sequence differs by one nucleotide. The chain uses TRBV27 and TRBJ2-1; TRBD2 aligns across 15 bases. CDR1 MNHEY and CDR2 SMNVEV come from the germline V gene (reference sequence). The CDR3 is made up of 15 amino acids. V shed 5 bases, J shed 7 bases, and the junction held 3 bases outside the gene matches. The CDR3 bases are TGTGCCAGCAGTATCGGGACTAGCGGGAGGAATGAGCAGTTCTTC. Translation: CASSIGTSGRNEQFF.

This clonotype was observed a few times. CDR3 nucleotides: TGCGCCAGCAGCCCACCGTCAGCCACTGAAGCTTTCTTT. Its translation: CASSPPSATEAFF. The chain uses TRBV5-1 and TRBJ1-1, with D uncertain. V was cut by 4 bases and J by 4 bases, with 11 bases left in between. Germline V lookup: CDR1 SGHRS, CDR2 YFSETQ. There are 13 residues in the CDR3.

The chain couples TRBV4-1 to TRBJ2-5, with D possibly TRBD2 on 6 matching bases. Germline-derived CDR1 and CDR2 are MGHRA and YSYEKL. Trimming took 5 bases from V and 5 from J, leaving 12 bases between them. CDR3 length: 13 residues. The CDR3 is CASSGGVEETQYF. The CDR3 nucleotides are TGCGCCAGCAGCGGAGGGGTTGAGGAGACCCAGTACTTC.